Described below is a single T cell receptor beta chain sequence and its context. Using immunoSEQ multiplex PCR, the repertoire was profiled, and TCRdb retains in-frame clones only, with some absent. The sample lists 2,100,000 or so clones, almost 96% occurring once. These data are taken from a study of shared clonotypes between healthy human individuals. Across the study: Aged 18 to 49, the donors were a couple of women and three men.

Germline V gene lookup returns CDR1 KGHSH and CDR2 LQKENI. V shed 3 bases, J shed 6 bases, and the junction held 4 bases outside the gene matches. The CDR3 covers 14 residues. Material for sequencing was naive CD4+ T cells sorted from blood. Noted subset: CD45RA+ positively selected. V and J are TRBV18 and TRBJ2-3, with 9 positions matching TRBD2. The clonotype was recovered from a man between 18 and 29 years old in good health. CDR3 sequence reads: CASSPSLAGDTQYF. In DNA, the CDR3 is TGTGCCAGCTCACCCAGCCTAGCGGGGGATACGCAGTATTTT. The whole variable domain, filled in from reference TRBV18 and TRBJ2-3, reads NAGVMQNPRHLVRRRGQEARLRCSPMKGHSHVYWYRQLPEEGLKFMVYLQKENIIDESGMPKERFSAEFPKEGPSILRIQQVVRGDSAAYFCASSPSLAGDTQYFGPGTRLTVL.